The 20 T cell receptor beta chains below all came from one sample that was sequenced in a study of CD8+CD57+ T cells in acquired aplastic anemia. Those patients picked for sequencing had displayed CD8+CD57+ cell expansion on flow cytometry. Genomic DNA provided the template from which TCR beta VDJ and CDR3 profiles were obtained. TCRdb re-derived calls from the reads in MiXCR, one entry per CDR3 protein. The sample consists of 200,000 to 300,000 distinct CDR3 sequences, about 80% of them appearing once. Material for sequencing was sorted CD4+, CD8+, or CD8+CD57+ T cells (not recorded which) from PBMCs. These receptors came from a human donor with aplastic anemia.

This chain links TRBV5-1 with TRBJ2-1; 9 positions agree with TRBD1. This CDR3 has 15 residues. CDR1 is SGHRS, CDR2 YFSETQ, per germline. Losses at the gene ends were 4 bases for V and 6 bases for J; bases not matched to a gene: 8. As DNA, the CDR3 is TGCGCCAGCAGCATAGCCGGGACAGGGTCCAATGAGCAGTTCTTC. It yields the protein CASSIAGTGSNEQFF. The variable domain in full, completed from reference TRBV5-1 and TRBJ2-1, reads KAGVTQTPRYLIKTRGQQVTLSCSPISGHRSVSWYQQTPGQGLQFLFEYFSETQRNKGNFPGRFSGRQFSNSRSEMNVSTLELGDSALYLCASSIAGTGSNEQFFGPGTRLTVL.

The chain uses TRBV9 and TRBJ1-2; tentative D call: TRBD1 (6 bases). Germline V gene data show CDR1 as SGDLS and CDR2 as YYNGEE. V dropped 5 bases and J dropped 4 bases, with 15 bases sitting between them. This CDR3 has 14 amino acids. Written as DNA, the CDR3 is TGTGCCAGCAGTGAAGGACAGAACCGCTATGGCTACACCTTC. Translation gives CASSEGQNRYGYTF.

The CDR3 sequence is CAIGLGTEAFF. CDR3 sequence (DNA): TGTGCCATCGGATTGGGCACTGAAGCTTTCTTT. The chain joins TRBV10-3 to TRBJ1-1, with D unclear. The CDR3 spans 11 residues. The ends were cut back, 8 bases at V and 4 bases at J, with 8 bases in the middle. In germline, CDR1 is ENHRY, CDR2 SYGVKD.

The rearrangement uses TRBV2 and TRBJ2-7; TRBD2 matches at 8 bases. Trimming removed 6 bases from V and 5 bases from J; junction bases left unmatched: 12. The CDR3 is made up of 15 amino acids. CDR1 is SNHLY, CDR2 FYNNEI, per germline. The CDR3, as DNA: TGTGCCAGCAGGGTATGGGTAGCGGGAACGCACGAGCAGTACTTC. Translated, it gives CASRVWVAGTHEQYF.

The chain recombines TRBV9 with TRBJ1-5, with a weak D call TRBD1 (5 bases). The CDR3 has 15 amino acids. Germline CDR1 SGDLS, CDR2 YYNGEE. V lost 2 bases to trimming and J lost 13 bases, with 22 bases between them. Written as DNA, the CDR3 is TGTGCCAGCAGCGTGGGACCAGATACGCAGTATTTTCAGCATTTT. Its protein is CASSVGPDTQYFQHF.

A single count supports this clonotype. The gene calls are TRBV9 and TRBJ2-7; maybe TRBD2 (5 bases). The CDR3 runs 15 residues. From germline, CDR1 is SGDLS and CDR2 YYNGEE. With 7 bases removed from V and 10 bases from J, the gap between germline ends came to 27 bases. The CDR3 loop reads CASGRAGSIQYFQYF. CDR3 DNA: TGTGCCAGCGGCAGAGCTGGGAGCATTCAGTACTTCCAGTACTTC.

The chain links TRBV7-2 to TRBJ2-5; the D gene is possibly TRBD2 (5 bases). The length of the CDR3 is 15 residues. V lost 2 bases and J lost 5, with 15 bases in between. Germline CDR1 and CDR2: SGHTA and FQGNSA. Written as DNA, the CDR3 is TGTGCCAGCAGCTTAACGCACAGCCGAGGGGAGACCCAGTACTTC. Its translation is CASSLTHSRGETQYF.

The chain is built from TRBV12-3 or TRBV12-4 and TRBJ1-6; no firm D call. This CDR3 spans 14 amino acids. Trimming took 3 bases from V and 19 from J, leaving 22 bases between them. The CDR3 reads CASSLSSNSTDLHF. The CDR3 nucleotides are TGTGCCAGCAGTTTGAGTTCAAATAGCACAGACCTGCACTTT.

This chain links TRBV10-2 with TRBJ1-2, with 9 bases that match TRBD1. Germline CDR1 is WSHSY and CDR2 is SAAADI. V shed 3 bases and J 7 bases; nucleotides not matched to a gene: 3. The CDR3 is 13 residues long. CDR3 nucleotide sequence: TGCGCCAGCAGTGAACAGGGGGCCTTTGGCTACACCTTC. It codes for CASSEQGAFGYTF.

With respect to this clonotype: A read error may account for a junction end that differs from germline. The J gene is TRBJ2-3, the V gene TRBV7-6; D remains unclear. The CDR3 sequence is 14 residues long. The germline gives CDR1 SGHVS, CDR2 FNYEAQ. The CDR3 is CASSLADGTKTTQF. In DNA, the CDR3 is TGTGCCAGCAGCTTAGCGGACGGTACAAAAACGACGCAGTTT.

The chain links TRBV2 to TRBJ1-1, with a possible D match to TRBD1 (5 bases). V lost 8 bases and J 0 bases, leaving 19 bases between the germline ends. The CDR3 spans 16 residues. Per germline, CDR1 SNHLY and CDR2 FYNNEI. The CDR3 DNA reads TGTGCCAGCGGAGGGACTCCCGTACAGGTGAACACTGAAGCTTTCTTT. It translates to CASGGTPVQVNTEAFF.

On this clonotype itself: Given the absence of the conserved phenylalanine or tryptophan at the CDR3 end, a read error is likely. The limits of the CDR3 on the DNA are not certain, so only TCRdb's listed CDR3 is given. J is TRBJ1-3 and V is TRBV12-3 or TRBV12-4. The CDR3 contains 12 residues when both ends are counted. CDR3 sequence: CASSLYGNTVYL.

The chain couples TRBV7-2 to TRBJ1-2; D unclear. The CDR3 contains 16 residues. CDR1 and CDR2 (germline): SGHTA, FQGNSA. Deletions cut 4 bases from V and 10 bases from J, with 25 bases between. The CDR3 DNA sequence: TGTGCCAGCAGCTGGGGTGGAGAGTCAAACTATGGCTACTACACCTTC. Amino acid sequence: CASSWGGESNYGYYTF. Together with reference TRBV7-2 and TRBJ1-2, the CDR3 gives the full variable domain: GAGVSQSPSNKVTEKGKDVELRCDPISGHTALYWYRQSLGQGLEFLIYFQGNSAPDKSGLPSDRFSAERTGGSVSTLTIQRTQQEDSAVYLCASSWGGESNYGYYTFGSGTRLTVV.

About this clonotype: A junction boundary mismatches the germline segment, possibly from a read error. This chain connects TRBV9 to TRBJ2-3; 10 bases line up with TRBD2. Germline-derived CDR1 and CDR2 are SGDLS and YYNGEE. The CDR3 totals 14 residues. The CDR3 region is CASGLAGGIQSHDF. CDR3 DNA sequence: TGTGCCAGCGGCTTAGCGGGGGGTATTCAGTCGCACGATTTT.

J is TRBJ1-1 and V is TRBV5-5; D is possibly TRBD1 (6 bases). Trimming cost V 0 bases and J 1 base, with 13 bases left between them. Per germline, CDR1 SGHKS and CDR2 YYEKEE (reference sequence). The CDR3 loop spans 16 amino acids. The DNA for the CDR3 is TGTGCCAGCAGCTTGGCCCAGGGACACGGGAACACTGAAGCTTTCTTT. Translation gives CASSLAQGHGNTEAFF.

To note about this clonotype: The conserved phenylalanine or tryptophan is not found at the CDR3 terminus, so this likely reflects a read error. Because the CDR3's place on the DNA is in doubt, the DNA is left out and the CDR3 is given as listed by TCRdb. The CDR3 loop reads CASSALLSGKGSY. V and J are TRBV11-2 and TRBJ2-7; TRBD1 is the table's D call, not checked against the DNA. Germline V gene data show CDR1 as SGHAT and CDR2 as FQNNGV. The CDR3 sequence runs 13 residues, both termini included.

The chain couples TRBV7-9 to TRBJ1-6; the D is unclear. Germline V gene lookup returns CDR1 SEHNR and CDR2 FQNEAQ (reference sequence). The CDR3 runs to 14 residues. Trimming stripped 4 bases from V and 18 bases from J, with 22 bases between. The CDR3 DNA follows: TGTGCCAGCAGCTCGGAAAGATTACTTTCACCCGGCCACTTT. Protein: CASSSERLLSPGHF.

This clonotype was found a few times. Germline and junction disagree at one end, which may indicate a read error. J is TRBJ2-3 and V is TRBV7-9, with a weak D call TRBD1 (5 bases). The CDR3 spans 14 residues. Germline CDR1 SEHNR, CDR2 FQNEAQ (reference sequence). The CDR3 sequence is CASSGQGKVGSAKF. CDR3 nucleotide sequence: TGTGCCAGCAGCGGGCAGGGCAAAGTTGGTTCGGCCAAATTT.

This clonotype was counted once. The chain joins TRBV5-1 to TRBJ1-2, with 8 bases identical to TRBD1. The V segment lost 4 bases and the J segment 2 bases; nucleotides outside the gene matches: 7. CDR3 length: 15 residues. From germline, CDR1 is SGHRS and CDR2 YFSETQ. In DNA, the CDR3 is TGCGCCAGCAGCCCGGACAGGGTAGCGAACTATGGCTACACCTTC. Protein: CASSPDRVANYGYTF.

This clonotype was found once. The rearrangement uses TRBV2 and TRBJ2-7, with 8 bases that match TRBD1. Unmatched junction bases numbered 11, after V lost 8 bases and J lost 2 bases. CDR3 length: 15 amino acids. The germline V gene encodes CDR1 SNHLY and CDR2 FYNNEI. The CDR3 sequence: CASHVPGQGPYEQYF. Here the CDR3 DNA reads TGTGCCAGCCATGTACCAGGACAGGGTCCCTACGAGCAGTACTTC. The full variable domain, with the rest looked up from reference TRBV2 and TRBJ2-7, is EPEVTQTPSHQVTQMGQEVILRCVPISNHLYFYWYRQILGQKVEFLVSFYNNEISEKSEIFDDQFSVERPDGSNFTLKIRSTKLEDSAMYFCASHVPGQGPYEQYFGPGTRLTVT.